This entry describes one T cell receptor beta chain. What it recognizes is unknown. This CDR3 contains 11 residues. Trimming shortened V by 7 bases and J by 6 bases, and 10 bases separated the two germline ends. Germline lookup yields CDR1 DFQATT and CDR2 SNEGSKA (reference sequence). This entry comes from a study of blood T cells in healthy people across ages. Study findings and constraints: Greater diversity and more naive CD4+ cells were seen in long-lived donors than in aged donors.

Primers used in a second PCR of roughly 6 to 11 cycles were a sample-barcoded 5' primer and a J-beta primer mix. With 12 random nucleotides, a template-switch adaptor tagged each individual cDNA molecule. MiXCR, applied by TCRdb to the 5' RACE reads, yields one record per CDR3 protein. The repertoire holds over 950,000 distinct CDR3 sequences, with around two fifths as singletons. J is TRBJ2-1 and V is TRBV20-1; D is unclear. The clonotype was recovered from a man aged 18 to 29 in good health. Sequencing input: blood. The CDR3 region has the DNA TGCAGTGTCCCCCTTCCCAATGAGCAGTTCTTC. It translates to CSVPLPNEQFF.